The T cell receptor (beta chain) under discussion was sequenced for a study of shared clonotypes between healthy human individuals. This clone has only a few counts. CDR1 is MDHEN and CDR2 is SYDVKM in the germline V gene. CDR3 length: 13 amino acids. Trimming took 2 bases from V and 1 from J, leaving 2 bases between them. Generated by immunoSEQ multiplex PCR, the TCRdb table keeps only in-frame clones and is missing some. The sample records about 79,000 clones, 62% being singletons. This TCR was recovered from a man aged 30 to 45 in good health. The sample comprised memory CD8+ T cells sorted from blood. Subset given: CD45RO+ cells pooled with CCR7-negative TemRA cells. The rearrangement links TRBV28 to TRBJ2-2; D not resolved. Written as DNA, the CDR3 is TGTGCCAGCAGTTTACAGAACACCGGGGAGCTGTTTTTT. As protein: CASSLQNTGELFF.